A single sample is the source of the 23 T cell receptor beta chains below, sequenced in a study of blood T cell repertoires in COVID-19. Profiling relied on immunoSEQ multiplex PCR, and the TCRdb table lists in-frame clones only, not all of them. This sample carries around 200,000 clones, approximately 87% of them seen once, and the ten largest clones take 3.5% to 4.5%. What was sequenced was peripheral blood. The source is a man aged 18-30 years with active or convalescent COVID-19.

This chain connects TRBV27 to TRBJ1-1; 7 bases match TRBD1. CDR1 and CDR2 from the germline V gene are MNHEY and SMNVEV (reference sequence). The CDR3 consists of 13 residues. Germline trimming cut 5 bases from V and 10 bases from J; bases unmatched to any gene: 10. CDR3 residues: CASSPRQGTTAFF. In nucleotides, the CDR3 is TGTGCCAGCAGTCCGAGACAGGGAACCACAGCTTTCTTT.

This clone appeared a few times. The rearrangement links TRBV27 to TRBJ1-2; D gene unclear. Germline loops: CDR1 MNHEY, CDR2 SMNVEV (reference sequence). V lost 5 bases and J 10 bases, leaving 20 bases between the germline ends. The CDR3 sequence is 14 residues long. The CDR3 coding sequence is TGTGCCAGCAGTCGCTCCCCGGGTTATGGTGCCTACACCTTC. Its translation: CASSRSPGYGAYTF.

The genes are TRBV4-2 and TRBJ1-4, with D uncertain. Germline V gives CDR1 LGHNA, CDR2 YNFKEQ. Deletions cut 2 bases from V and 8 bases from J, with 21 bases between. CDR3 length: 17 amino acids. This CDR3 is CASSQYESRVLGEKLFF. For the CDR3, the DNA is TGTGCCAGCAGCCAATATGAATCCCGGGTCCTTGGGGAAAAACTGTTTTTT.

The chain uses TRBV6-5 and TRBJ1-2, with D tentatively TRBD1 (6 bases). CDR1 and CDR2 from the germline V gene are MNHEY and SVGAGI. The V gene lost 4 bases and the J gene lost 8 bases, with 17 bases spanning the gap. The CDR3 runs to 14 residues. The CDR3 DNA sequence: TGTGCCAGCAGTTTCGACAGGTTTGGGGAGGGCTACACCTTC. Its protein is CASSFDRFGEGYTF.

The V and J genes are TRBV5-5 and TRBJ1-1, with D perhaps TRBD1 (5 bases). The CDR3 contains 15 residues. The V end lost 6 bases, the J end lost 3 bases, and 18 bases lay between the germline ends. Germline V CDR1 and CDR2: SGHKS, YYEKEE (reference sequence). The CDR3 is CASTPRGAGDTEAFF. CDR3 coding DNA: TGTGCCAGCACCCCTCGGGGCGCGGGGGACACTGAAGCTTTCTTT.

CDR3 nucleotides: TGTGCCAGCAGTGGACAGGGGGATACAGATACGCAGTATTTT. This sequence encodes CASSGQGDTDTQYF. V is TRBV11-3 and J is TRBJ2-3; the match to TRBD1 covers 10 bases. The trim removed 6 bases at V and 3 bases at J, leaving 3 bases unmatched. The CDR3 is 14 amino acids. Germline V gene lookup returns CDR1 SGHNT and CDR2 YENEEA.

In DNA form, the CDR3 reads TGTGCCACCTCTTCGAGTCCCTACAATGAGCAGTTCTTC. Its translation is CATSSSPYNEQFF. This sequence joins TRBV15 and TRBJ2-1; D unclear. Per the germline V gene, CDR1 is LNHNV and CDR2 is YYDKDF (reference sequence). The ends were cut back, 8 bases at V and 2 bases at J, with 10 bases in the middle. CDR3 size: 13 residues.

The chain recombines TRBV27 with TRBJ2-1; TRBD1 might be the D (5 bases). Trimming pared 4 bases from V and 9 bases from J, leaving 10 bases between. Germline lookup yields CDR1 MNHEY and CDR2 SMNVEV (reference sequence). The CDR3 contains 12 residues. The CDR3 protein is CASSYPGREQFF. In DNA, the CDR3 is TGTGCCAGCAGTTACCCAGGGCGTGAGCAGTTCTTC.

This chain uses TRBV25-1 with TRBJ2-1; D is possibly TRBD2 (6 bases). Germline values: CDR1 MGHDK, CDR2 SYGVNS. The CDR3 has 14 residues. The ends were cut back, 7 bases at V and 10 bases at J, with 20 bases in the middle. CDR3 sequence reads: CASIGTPTSAEQFF. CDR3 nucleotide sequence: TGTGCCAGCATTGGGACTCCGACTTCTGCGGAGCAGTTCTTC.

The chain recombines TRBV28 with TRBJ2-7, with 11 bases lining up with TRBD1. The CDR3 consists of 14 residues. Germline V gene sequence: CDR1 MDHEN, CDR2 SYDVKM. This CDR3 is CASSTPYRTGGWEV. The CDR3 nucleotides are TGTGCCAGCAGTACCCCCTATAGGACAGGGGGCTGGGAAGTC.

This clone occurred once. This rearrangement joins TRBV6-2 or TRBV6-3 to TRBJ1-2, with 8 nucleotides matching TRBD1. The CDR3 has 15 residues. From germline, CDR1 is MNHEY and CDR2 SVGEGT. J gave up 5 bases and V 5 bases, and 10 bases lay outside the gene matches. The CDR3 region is CASSRHQDRAYGYTF. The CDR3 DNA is TGTGCCAGCAGTCGCCATCAGGACAGGGCTTATGGCTACACCTTC.

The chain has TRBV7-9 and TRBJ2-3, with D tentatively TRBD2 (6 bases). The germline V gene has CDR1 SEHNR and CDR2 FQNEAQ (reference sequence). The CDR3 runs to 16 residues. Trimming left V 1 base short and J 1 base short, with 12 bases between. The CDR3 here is CASSLVVSGGTDTQYF. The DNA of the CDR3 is TGTGCCAGCAGCTTAGTTGTTAGCGGTGGCACAGATACGCAGTATTTT.

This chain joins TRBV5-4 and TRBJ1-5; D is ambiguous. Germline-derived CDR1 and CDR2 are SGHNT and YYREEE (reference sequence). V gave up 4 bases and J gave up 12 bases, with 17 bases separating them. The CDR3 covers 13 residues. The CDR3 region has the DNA TGTGCCAGCAGCCTCGTGGGTGGGCAAGTCCAGCATTTT. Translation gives CASSLVGGQVQHF.

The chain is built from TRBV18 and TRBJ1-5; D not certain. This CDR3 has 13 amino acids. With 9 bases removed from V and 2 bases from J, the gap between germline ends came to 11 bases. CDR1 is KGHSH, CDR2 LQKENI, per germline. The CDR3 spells CASAPGGNQPQHF. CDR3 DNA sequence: TGTGCCAGTGCGCCCGGGGGCAATCAGCCCCAGCATTTT.

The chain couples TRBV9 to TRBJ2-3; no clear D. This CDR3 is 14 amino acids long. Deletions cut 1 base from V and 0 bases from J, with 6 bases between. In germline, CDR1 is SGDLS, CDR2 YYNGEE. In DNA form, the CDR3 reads TGTGCCAGCAGCGTACTCGGGAGCACAGATACGCAGTATTTT. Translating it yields CASSVLGSTDTQYF.

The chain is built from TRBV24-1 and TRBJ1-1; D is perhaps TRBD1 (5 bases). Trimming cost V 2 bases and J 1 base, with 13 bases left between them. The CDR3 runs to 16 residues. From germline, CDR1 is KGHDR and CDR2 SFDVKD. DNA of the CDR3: TGTGCCACCAGTGATTCCCGGACAAACGAGAACACTGAAGCTTTCTTT. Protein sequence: CATSDSRTNENTEAFF.

The CDR3 DNA sequence: TGTGCCAGCAGCTTAGGGGGAGACATCTACGAGCAGTACTTC. Translation gives CASSLGGDIYEQYF. The chain recombines TRBV7-2 with TRBJ2-7; D possibly corresponds to TRBD2 (5 bases). The CDR3 spans 14 residues. Germline lookup yields CDR1 SGHTA and CDR2 FQGNSA. Trimming cost V 1 base and J 3 bases, with 10 bases left between them.

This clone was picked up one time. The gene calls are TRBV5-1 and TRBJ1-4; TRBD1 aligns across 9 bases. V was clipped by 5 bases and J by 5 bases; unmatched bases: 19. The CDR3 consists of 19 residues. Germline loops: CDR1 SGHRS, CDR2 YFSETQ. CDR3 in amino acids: CASRASGTGTIGGNEKLFF. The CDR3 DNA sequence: TGCGCCAGCAGGGCCTCCGGGACAGGGACGATTGGAGGGAATGAAAAACTGTTTTTT.

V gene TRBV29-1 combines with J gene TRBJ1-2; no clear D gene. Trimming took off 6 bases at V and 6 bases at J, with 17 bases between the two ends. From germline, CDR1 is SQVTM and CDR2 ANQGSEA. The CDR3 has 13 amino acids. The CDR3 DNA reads TGCAGCGTAAGATCGTCAGGTTGGGATGGCTACACCTTC. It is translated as CSVRSSGWDGYTF.

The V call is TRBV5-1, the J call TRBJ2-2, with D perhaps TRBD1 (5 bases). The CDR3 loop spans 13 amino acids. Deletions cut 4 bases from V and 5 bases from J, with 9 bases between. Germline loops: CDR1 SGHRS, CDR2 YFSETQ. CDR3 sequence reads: CASSIRETGELFF. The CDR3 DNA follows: TGCGCCAGCAGCATCAGGGAAACCGGGGAGCTGTTTTTT.

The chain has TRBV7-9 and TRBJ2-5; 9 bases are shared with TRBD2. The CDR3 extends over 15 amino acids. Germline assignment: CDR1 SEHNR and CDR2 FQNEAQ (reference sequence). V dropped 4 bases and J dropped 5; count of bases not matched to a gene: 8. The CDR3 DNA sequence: TGTGCCAGCAGCTCGAATAGCGGGAGTGGGGAGACCCAGTACTTC. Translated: CASSSNSGSGETQYF.

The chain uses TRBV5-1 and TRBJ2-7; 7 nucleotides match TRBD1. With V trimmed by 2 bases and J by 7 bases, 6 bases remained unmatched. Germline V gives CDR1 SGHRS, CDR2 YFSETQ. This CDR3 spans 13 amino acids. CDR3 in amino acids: CASSLTTGLEQYV. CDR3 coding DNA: TGCGCCAGCAGCTTAACGACAGGGCTGGAGCAGTACGTC.

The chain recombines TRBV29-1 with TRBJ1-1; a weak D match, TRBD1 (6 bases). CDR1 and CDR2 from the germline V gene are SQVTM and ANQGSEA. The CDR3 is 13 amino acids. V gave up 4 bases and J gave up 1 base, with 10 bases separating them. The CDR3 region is CSVAPTGNTEAFF. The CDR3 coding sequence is TGCAGCGTTGCCCCGACAGGGAACACTGAAGCTTTCTTT.